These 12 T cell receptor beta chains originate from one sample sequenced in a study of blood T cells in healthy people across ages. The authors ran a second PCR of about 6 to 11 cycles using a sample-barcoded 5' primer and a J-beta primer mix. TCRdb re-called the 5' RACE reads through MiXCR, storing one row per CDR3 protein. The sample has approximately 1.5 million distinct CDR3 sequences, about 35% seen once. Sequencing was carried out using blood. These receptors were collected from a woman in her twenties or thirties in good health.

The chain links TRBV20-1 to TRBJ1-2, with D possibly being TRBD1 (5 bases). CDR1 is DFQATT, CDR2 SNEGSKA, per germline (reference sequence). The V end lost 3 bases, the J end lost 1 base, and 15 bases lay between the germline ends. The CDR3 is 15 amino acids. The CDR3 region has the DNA TGCAGTGCTAGGGGGACGGCTACCAATAACTATGGCTACACCTTC. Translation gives CSARGTATNNYGYTF.

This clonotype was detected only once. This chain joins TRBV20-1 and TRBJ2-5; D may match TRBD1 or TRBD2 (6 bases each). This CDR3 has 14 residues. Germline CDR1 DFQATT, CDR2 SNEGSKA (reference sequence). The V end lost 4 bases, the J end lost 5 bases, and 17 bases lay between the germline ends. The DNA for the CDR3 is TGCAGTGCTAAAGGGGGGCTTGGGGGGGAGACCCAGTACTTC. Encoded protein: CSAKGGLGGETQYF.

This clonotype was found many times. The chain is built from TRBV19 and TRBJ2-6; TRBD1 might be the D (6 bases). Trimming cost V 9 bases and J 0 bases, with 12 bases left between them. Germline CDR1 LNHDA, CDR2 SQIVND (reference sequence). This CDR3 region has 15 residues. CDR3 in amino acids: CASSIRGSGANVLTF. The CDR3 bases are TGTGCCAGCAGCATCAGGGGCTCTGGGGCCAACGTCCTGACTTTC.

The CDR3, as DNA: TGTGCCACCAGCAGAGTCGATCCATCAGAAATATATGGCTACACCTTC. As protein: CATSRVDPSEIYGYTF. This chain connects TRBV15 to TRBJ1-2; no definite D call. V was shortened by 1 base and J by 5 bases, with 17 bases between the two germline ends. This CDR3 is built from 16 residues. Germline assignment: CDR1 LNHNV and CDR2 YYDKDF (reference sequence). Using reference TRBV15 and TRBJ1-2 for the parts outside the CDR3, the full variable domain is DAMVIQNPRYQVTQFGKPVTLSCSQTLNHNVMYWYQQKSSQAPKLLFHYYDKDFNNEADTPDNFQSRRPNTSFCFLDIRSPGLGDTAMYLCATSRVDPSEIYGYTFGSGTRLTVV.

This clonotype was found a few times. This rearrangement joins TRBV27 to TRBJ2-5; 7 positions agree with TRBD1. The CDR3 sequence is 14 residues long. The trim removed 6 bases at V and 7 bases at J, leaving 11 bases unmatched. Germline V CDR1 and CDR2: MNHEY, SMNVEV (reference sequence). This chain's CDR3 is CASRPGTVYGTQYF. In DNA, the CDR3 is TGTGCCAGCAGACCTGGGACAGTATATGGGACCCAGTACTTC.

The CDR3: CASSLGGTGRGHEQYF. The CDR3 nucleotides read TGTGCCAGCAGTTTGGGCGGAACTGGGAGGGGGCACGAGCAGTACTTC. This chain joins TRBV28 and TRBJ2-4; the D gene could be TRBD1 or TRBD2 (7 bases each). With the DNA end fitting TRBJ2-7 better, the J assignment may be wrong. The length of the CDR3 is 16 residues. Germline CDR1 MDHEN, CDR2 SYDVKM.

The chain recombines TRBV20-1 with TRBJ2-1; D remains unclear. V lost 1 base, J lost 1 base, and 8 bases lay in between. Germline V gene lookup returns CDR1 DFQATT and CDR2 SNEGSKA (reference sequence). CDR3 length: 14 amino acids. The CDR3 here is CSARVYSSYNEQFF. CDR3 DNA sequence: TGCAGTGCTAGAGTCTATTCTTCCTACAATGAGCAGTTCTTC.

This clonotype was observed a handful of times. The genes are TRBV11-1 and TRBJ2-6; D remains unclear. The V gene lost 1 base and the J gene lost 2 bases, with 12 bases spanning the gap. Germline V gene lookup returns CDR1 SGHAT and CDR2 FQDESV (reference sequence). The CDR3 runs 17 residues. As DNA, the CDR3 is TGTGCCAGCAGCTTAGGTGGGCATACGGCTGGGGCCAACGTCCTGACTTTC. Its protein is CASSLGGHTAGANVLTF.

The CDR3 sequence: CSAKASPYFYEQYF. CDR3 DNA sequence: TGCAGTGCTAAAGCTAGCCCGTATTTCTACGAGCAGTACTTC. The V and J genes are TRBV20-1 and TRBJ2-7, with a tentative D call TRBD2 (5 bases). Per the germline V gene, CDR1 is DFQATT and CDR2 is SNEGSKA (reference sequence). The CDR3 sequence is 14 residues long. V lost 4 bases to trimming and J lost 3 bases, with 16 bases between them.

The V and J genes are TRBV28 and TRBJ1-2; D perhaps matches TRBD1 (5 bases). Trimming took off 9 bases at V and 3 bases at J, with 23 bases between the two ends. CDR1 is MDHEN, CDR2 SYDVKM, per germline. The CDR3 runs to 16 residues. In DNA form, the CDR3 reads TGTGCCAGTAGGCCCCTAACGAACGCAGGGTACTATGGCTACACCTTC. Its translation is CASRPLTNAGYYGYTF.

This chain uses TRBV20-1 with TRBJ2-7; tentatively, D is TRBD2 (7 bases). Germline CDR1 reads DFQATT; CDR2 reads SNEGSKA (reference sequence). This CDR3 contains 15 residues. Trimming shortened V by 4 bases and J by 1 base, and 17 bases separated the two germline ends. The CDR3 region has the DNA TGCAGTGCTACCTTGGGGCGGGGGACATCCTACGAGCAGTACTTC. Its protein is CSATLGRGTSYEQYF.

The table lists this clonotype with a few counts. The CDR3 DNA is TGTGCCAGCAGCGTAGCGGCACATACTAGCGGGATCCACAATGAGCAGTTCTTC. It specifies CASSVAAHTSGIHNEQFF. The chain couples TRBV9 to TRBJ2-1, with 10 bases lining up with TRBD2. Germline CDR1 SGDLS, CDR2 YYNGEE. This CDR3 has 18 residues. V trimming: 0 bases; J trimming: 5 bases; junction bases outside the gene matches: 11.